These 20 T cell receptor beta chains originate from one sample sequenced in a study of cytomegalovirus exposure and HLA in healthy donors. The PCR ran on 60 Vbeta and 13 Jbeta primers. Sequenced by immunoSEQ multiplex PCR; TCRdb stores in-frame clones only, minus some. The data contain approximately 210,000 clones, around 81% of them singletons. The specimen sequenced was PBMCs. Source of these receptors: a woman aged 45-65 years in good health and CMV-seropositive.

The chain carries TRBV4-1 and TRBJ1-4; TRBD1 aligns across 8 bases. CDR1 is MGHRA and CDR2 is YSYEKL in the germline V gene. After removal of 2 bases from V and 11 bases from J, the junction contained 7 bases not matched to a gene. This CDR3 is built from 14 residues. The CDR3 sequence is CASSQKAGGWKLFF. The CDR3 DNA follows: TGCGCCAGCAGCCAAAAGGCAGGGGGCTGGAAACTGTTTTTT.

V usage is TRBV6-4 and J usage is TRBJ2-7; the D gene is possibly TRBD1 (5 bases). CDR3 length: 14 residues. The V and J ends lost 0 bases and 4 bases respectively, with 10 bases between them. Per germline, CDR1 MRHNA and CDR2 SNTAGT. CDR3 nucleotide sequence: TGTGCCAGCAGTGACTCATCCCAGGGATACGAGCAGTACTTC. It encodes CASSDSSQGYEQYF.

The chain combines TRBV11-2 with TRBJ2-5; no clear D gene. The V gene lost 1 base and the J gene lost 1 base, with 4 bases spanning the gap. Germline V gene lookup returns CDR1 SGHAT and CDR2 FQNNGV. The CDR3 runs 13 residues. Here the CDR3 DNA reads TGTGCCAGCAGCTTAGTAGCCCAAGAGACCCAGTACTTC. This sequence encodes CASSLVAQETQYF.

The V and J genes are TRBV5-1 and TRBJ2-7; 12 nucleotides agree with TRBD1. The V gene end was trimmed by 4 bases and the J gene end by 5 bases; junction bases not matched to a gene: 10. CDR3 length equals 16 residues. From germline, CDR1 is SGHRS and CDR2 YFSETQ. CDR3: CASSPLTGTGGDEQYF. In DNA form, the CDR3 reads TGCGCCAGCAGCCCTTTAACCGGGACAGGGGGCGACGAGCAGTACTTC. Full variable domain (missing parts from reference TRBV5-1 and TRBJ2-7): KAGVTQTPRYLIKTRGQQVTLSCSPISGHRSVSWYQQTPGQGLQFLFEYFSETQRNKGNFPGRFSGRQFSNSRSEMNVSTLELGDSALYLCASSPLTGTGGDEQYFGPGTRLTVT.

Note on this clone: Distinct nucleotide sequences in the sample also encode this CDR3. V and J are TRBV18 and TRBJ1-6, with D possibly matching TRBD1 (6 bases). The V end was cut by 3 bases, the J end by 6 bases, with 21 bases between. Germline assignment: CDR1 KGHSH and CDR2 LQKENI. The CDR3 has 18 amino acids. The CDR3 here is CASSPGGKQGASNSPLHF. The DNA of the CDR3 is TGTGCCAGCTCACCCGGCGGCAAACAGGGAGCTAGTAATTCACCCCTCCACTTT.

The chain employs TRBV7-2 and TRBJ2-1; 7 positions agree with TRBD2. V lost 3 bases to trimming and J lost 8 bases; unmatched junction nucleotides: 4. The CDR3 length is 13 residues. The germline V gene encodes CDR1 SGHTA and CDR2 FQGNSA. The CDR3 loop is CASSFFRGDEQFF. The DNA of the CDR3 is TGTGCCAGCAGCTTTTTTCGGGGGGATGAGCAGTTCTTC. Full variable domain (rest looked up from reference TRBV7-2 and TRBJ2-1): GAGVSQSPSNKVTEKGKDVELRCDPISGHTALYWYRQSLGQGLEFLIYFQGNSAPDKSGLPSDRFSAERTGGSVSTLTIQRTQQEDSAVYLCASSFFRGDEQFFGPGTRLTVL.

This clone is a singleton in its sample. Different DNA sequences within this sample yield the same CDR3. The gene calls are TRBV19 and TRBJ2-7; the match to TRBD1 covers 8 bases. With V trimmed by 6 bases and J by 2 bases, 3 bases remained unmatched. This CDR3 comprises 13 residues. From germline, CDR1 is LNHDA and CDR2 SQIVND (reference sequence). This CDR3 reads CASRKTGAYEQYF. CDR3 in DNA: TGTGCCAGTAGAAAGACAGGGGCCTACGAGCAGTACTTC.

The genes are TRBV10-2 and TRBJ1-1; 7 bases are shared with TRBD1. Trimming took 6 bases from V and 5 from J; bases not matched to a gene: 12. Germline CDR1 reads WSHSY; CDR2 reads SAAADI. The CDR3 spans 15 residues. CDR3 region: CASSRINRGRTEAFF. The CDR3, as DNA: TGCGCCAGCAGCCGAATAAACAGGGGTAGGACTGAAGCTTTCTTT.

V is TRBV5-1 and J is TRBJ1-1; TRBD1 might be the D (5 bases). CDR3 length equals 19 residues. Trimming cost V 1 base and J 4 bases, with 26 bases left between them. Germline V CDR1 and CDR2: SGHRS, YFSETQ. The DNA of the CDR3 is TGCGCCAGCAGCTTGTATGCCTGGAGGGCGCGTGGGGGGGGCACTGAAGCTTTCTTT. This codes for CASSLYAWRARGGGTEAFF.

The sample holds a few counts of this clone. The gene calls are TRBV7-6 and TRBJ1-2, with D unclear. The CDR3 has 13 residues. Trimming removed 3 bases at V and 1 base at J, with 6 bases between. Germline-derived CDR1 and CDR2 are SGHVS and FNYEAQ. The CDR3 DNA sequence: TGTGCCAGCAGCTTCCCTAATAACTATGGCTACACCTTC. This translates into CASSFPNNYGYTF.

In DNA, the CDR3 is TGTGCCAGCAGCTTCGGACAGGGGGCGGGGGAGCAGTACTTC. Residues: CASSFGQGAGEQYF. V and J are TRBV7-3 and TRBJ2-7; 11 bases are shared with TRBD1. Trimming removed 3 bases from V and 7 bases from J; junction bases left unmatched: 5. Germline CDR1 reads SGHTA; CDR2 reads FQGTGA. This CDR3 is built from 14 residues.

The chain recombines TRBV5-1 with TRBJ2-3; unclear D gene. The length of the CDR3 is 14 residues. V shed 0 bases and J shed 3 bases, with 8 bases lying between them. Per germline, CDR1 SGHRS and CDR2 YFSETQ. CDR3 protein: CASSLGAETDTQYF. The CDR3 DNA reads TGCGCCAGCAGCTTGGGGGCTGAGACAGATACGCAGTATTTT.

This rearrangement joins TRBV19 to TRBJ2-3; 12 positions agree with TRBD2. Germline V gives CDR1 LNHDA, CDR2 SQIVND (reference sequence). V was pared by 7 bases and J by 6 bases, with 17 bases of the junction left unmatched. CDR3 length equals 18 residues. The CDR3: CASNPRPSGGGLGDTQYF. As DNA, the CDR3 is TGTGCCAGTAACCCCCGACCTAGCGGGGGGGGACTTGGGGATACGCAGTATTTT.

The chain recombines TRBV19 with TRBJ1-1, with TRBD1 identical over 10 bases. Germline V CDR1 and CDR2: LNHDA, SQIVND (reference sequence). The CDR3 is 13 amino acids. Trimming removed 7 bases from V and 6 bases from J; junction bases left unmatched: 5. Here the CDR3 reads CASKPGQGSEAFF. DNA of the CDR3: TGTGCCAGTAAACCGGGACAGGGGTCTGAAGCTTTCTTT.

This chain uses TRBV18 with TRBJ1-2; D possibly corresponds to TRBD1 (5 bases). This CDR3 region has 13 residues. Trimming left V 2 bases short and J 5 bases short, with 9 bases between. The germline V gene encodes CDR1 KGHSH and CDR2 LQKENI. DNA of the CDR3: TGTGCCAGCTCACCAGGGGCCGAGTATGGCTACACCTTC. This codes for CASSPGAEYGYTF. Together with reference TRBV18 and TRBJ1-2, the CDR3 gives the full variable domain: NAGVMQNPRHLVRRRGQEARLRCSPMKGHSHVYWYRQLPEEGLKFMVYLQKENIIDESGMPKERFSAEFPKEGPSILRIQQVVRGDSAAYFCASSPGAEYGYTFGSGTRLTVV.

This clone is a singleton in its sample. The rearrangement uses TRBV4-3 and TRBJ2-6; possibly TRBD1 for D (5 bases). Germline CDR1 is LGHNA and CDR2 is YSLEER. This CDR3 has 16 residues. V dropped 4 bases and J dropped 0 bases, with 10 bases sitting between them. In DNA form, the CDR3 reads TGCGCCAGCAGCCCCGACAGCCTCTCTGGGGCCAACGTCCTGACTTTC. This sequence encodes CASSPDSLSGANVLTF.

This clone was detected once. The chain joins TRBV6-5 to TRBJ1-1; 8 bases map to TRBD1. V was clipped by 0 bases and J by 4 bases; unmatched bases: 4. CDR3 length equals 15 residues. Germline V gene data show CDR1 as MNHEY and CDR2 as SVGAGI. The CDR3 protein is CASSYSNRGTTEAFF. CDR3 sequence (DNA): TGTGCCAGCAGTTACTCGAACAGGGGGACCACTGAAGCTTTCTTT.

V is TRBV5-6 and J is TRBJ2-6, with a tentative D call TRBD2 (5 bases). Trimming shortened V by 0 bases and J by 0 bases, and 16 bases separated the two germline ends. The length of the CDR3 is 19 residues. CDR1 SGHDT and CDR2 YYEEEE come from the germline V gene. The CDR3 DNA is TGTGCCAGCAGCTTGGTCGCGCCCGGACTGCCCTCTGGGGCCAACGTCCTGACTTTC. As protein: CASSLVAPGLPSGANVLTF.

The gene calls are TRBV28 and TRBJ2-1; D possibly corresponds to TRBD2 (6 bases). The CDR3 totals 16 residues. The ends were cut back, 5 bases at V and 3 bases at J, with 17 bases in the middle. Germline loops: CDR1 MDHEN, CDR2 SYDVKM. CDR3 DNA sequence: TGTGCCAGCAGTCGCCGGGACTTCCGACACTACAATGAGCAGTTCTTC. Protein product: CASSRRDFRHYNEQFF. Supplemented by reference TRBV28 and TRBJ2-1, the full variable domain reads DVKVTQSSRYLVKRTGEKVFLECVQDMDHENMFWYRQDPGLGLRLIYFSYDVKMKEKGDIPEGYSVSREKKERFSLILESASTNQTSMYLCASSRRDFRHYNEQFFGPGTRLTVL.

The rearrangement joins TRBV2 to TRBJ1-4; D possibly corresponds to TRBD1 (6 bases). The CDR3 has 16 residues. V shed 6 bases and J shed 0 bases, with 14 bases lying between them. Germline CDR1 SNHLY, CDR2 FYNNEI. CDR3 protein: CASRQGSATTNEKLFF. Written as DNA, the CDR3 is TGTGCCAGCAGGCAGGGGTCAGCTACAACTAATGAAAAACTGTTTTTT.